This is a list of T cell receptor beta chains from one sample in a study of T cells in Graves' hyperthyroidism and ophthalmopathy. TCRdb reanalysed the multiplex PCR reads using MiXCR and keeps one entry per CDR3 protein. The profile covers around 350,000 distinct CDR3 sequences, with 15% to 20% appearing a single time and around 3.4% taken by the ten largest. Material: blood. The receptors stem from a woman younger than 30 with Graves' hyperthyroidism. Both conserved end residues are part of each CDR3. D genes are given only for firm matches. Size is omitted from some rows. Given values are once, few, many or a class for expanded clones.

d_call	clone_size	j_call	v_call	cdr3_nt	cdr3_aa
TRBD1	.	TRBJ2-5	TRBV12-3/TRBV12-4	TGTGCCAGCACCACGTCGACAGGGATCCAAGAGACCCAGTACTTC	CASTTSTGIQETQYF
TRBD2	many	TRBJ2-7	TRBV12-3/TRBV12-4	TGTGCCAGCAGTCCAAAGGGGACTAGCGGGATGTACTCCTACGAGCAGTACTTC	CASSPKGTSGMYSYEQYF
TRBD1	once	TRBJ1-2	TRBV27	TGTGCCAGCGGGTGGCAAGGGGGCGGAGGCTACACCTTC	CASGWQGGGGYTF
TRBD2	many	TRBJ2-2	TRBV6-1	TGTGCCAGCAGCCTGGGACTAGCGGGATCCACCGGGGAGCTGTTTTTT	CASSLGLAGSTGELFF
.	many	TRBJ1-2	TRBV6-1	TGTGCCAGCAGTGCCCCTCAGGACTCTGGCTACACCTTC	CASSAPQDSGYTF
TRBD2	once	TRBJ2-7	TRBV6-1	TGTGCCAGCAGTGAAGCGACTAGCGGGAGCTACGAGCAGTACTTC	CASSEATSGSYEQYF
.	many	TRBJ2-2	TRBV2	TGTGCCAAGGGGCATTTCTCAAACACCGGGGAGCTGTTTTTT	CAKGHFSNTGELFF
TRBD1	many	TRBJ1-5	TRBV2	TGTGCCAGCAGCTTTACTTGGCCGGGACAGGGGAATCAGCCCCAGCATTTT	CASSFTWPGQGNQPQHF
TRBD1	few	TRBJ2-5	TRBV7-8	TGTGCCAGCAGCGCCGGGACAGGCCCCCAAGAGACCCAGTACTTC	CASSAGTGPQETQYF
TRBD1	many	TRBJ1-1	TRBV20-1	TGCGCCGCATATGGACAGGCTTCCACTGAAGCTTTCTTT	CAAYGQASTEAFF
TRBD1	.	TRBJ1-1	TRBV10-1	TGCGCCAGCAGTGGACAGGGGGTCACTGAAGCTTTCTTT	CASSGQGVTEAFF
TRBD1	many	TRBJ1-2	TRBV20-1	TGCAGTGCTAGAGACGACAGGGAAAACTATGGCTACACCTTC	CSARDDRENYGYTF
.	few	TRBJ1-2	TRBV5-5	TGTGCCAGCAGCTTGCGCGGGGGGCGCGAGGTTTATGGCTACACCTTC	CASSLRGGREVYGYTF
TRBD1	.	TRBJ1-2	TRBV18	TGTGCCAGCTCACCGTCGGGACAGGGGGCCTATGGCTACACCTTC	CASSPSGQGAYGYTF
TRBD1	.	TRBJ1-5	TRBV4-1	TGCGCCAGCCGAGGTACAGGGGTTGGGAATCAGCCCCAGCATTTT	CASRGTGVGNQPQHF
TRBD1	many	TRBJ1-5	TRBV24-1	TGTGCCACCAGTGATTTGTACAGGGGGCCAGTTCAGCCCCAGCATTTT	CATSDLYRGPVQPQHF
.	many	TRBJ1-3	TRBV5-1	TGCGCCAGCAGCTTGGCTGCAGGGTGGACCTCTGGAAACACCATATATTTT	CASSLAAGWTSGNTIYF
TRBD1	many	TRBJ2-2	TRBV20-1	TGCAGTGCCAGGACAGGGGGCACCGGGGAGCTGTTTTTT	CSARTGGTGELFF
.	many	TRBJ2-7	TRBV12-3/TRBV12-4	TGTGCCAGCAGTTTAAGCTTTTCCTACTACGAGCAGTACTTC	CASSLSFSYYEQYF
.	many	TRBJ1-2	TRBV7-7	TGTGCTAGCAGCTTAAGAGACAGCAACTATGGCTACACCTTC	CASSLRDSNYGYTF
.	once	TRBJ1-2	TRBV6-1	TGTGCCAGCAGTGTAGTTAGAGACATCGGCTATGGCTACACCTTC	CASSVVRDIGYGYTF
.	few	TRBJ1-1	TRBV30	TGTGCCTGGCACGGGGGATTAGGAACTGAAGCTTTCTTT	CAWHGGLGTEAFF
.	many	TRBJ1-1	TRBV12-3/TRBV12-4	TGTGCCACCCTAGGGGGGGGCTTCACTGAAGCTTTCTTT	CATLGGGFTEAFF
TRBD1	few	TRBJ1-5	TRBV7-2	TGTGCCAGCAGCTTGGGGACAGTGAAGATTCAGCCCCAGCATTTT	CASSLGTVKIQPQHF
.	.	TRBJ2-2	TRBV7-7	TGTGCTAGCAGCCGATCCAAAGGCGGGGAGCTGTTTTTT	CASSRSKGGELFF
.	many	TRBJ1-2	TRBV11-1	TGTGCCAGCAGCCCGGGACGGAAAGTTATCTATGGCTACACCTTC	CASSPGRKVIYGYTF
.	many	TRBJ1-6	TRBV12-3/TRBV12-4	TGTGCCAGCAGTTTAGCGGGGGCAGGCTATAATTCACCCCTCCACTTT	CASSLAGAGYNSPLHF
.	many	TRBJ1-2	TRBV18	TGTGCCAGCTCACCAAAGGGGGACTATGGCTACACCTTC	CASSPKGDYGYTF
TRBD1	many	TRBJ2-7	TRBV11-2	TGTGCCAGCAGCTTAGGGGACAGCGCCTACGAGCAGTACTTC	CASSLGDSAYEQYF
.	once	TRBJ1-1	TRBV24-1	TGTGCCACCAGTGAGCCCAATGGCGCTGAAGCTTTCTTT	CATSEPNGAEAFF
TRBD1	many	TRBJ1-2	TRBV3-1	TGTGCCAGCAGCCACCGGGACAGGATTAACTATGGCTACACCTTC	CASSHRDRINYGYTF
.	many	TRBJ2-7	TRBV6-5	TGTGCCAGCAGTTCCCTACGCCGTTCCTACGAGCAGTACTTC	CASSSLRRSYEQYF